A selection of T cell receptor beta chains follows, all from one sample in a study of immunodeficiency. Generated by immunoSEQ multiplex PCR, the TCRdb table keeps only in-frame clones and is missing some. The sample lists around 3,500 clones, about 88% occurring once. The sequencing input was CD8+ T cells from blood. These receptors all come from a human donor in good health. Both conserved end residues are part of each CDR3. Not all rows give a size; the values are once, few, many and, for expanded clones, a class.

TRBV7-2,NA,TRBJ2-7,CASSPFFSRHYEQYF
TRBV9,once,TRBJ1-6,CASSGQGAKYNSPLHF
TRBV29-1,NA,TRBJ1-1,CSVEFRVTEAFF
TRBV5-1,once,TRBJ2-3,CASGLGPHRDSTDTQYF
TRBV18,NA,TRBJ2-7,CASSPVGTSYEQYF
TRBV7-9,once,TRBJ2-1,CASSSAWGLREQFF
TRBV6-6,NA,TRBJ2-1,CASSLGVAVYNEQFF
TRBV6-1,NA,TRBJ2-1,CASSDQGGGSYNEQFF
TRBV28,NA,TRBJ2-1,CASSPPDVTPNEQFF
TRBV6-5,once,TRBJ2-1,CASAGLSSYNEQFF
TRBV5-4,NA,TRBJ1-2,CASSHQWRQGGDNGYTF
TRBV5-1,NA,TRBJ2-7,CASSLGGLAGEQYEQYF
TRBV4-2,NA,TRBJ1-3,CASSAGQGTSGNTIYF
TRBV30,NA,TRBJ2-1,CAWDPGGRWNEQFF
TRBV27,few,TRBJ2-7,CASSLSRGSEQYF
TRBV29-1,NA,TRBJ1-2,CSVEVAVNYGYTF
TRBV7-9,NA,TRBJ1-1,CASSLPGRGEAFF
TRBV4-1,once,TRBJ1-2,CASSPLEGYYGYTF
TRBV7-9,NA,TRBJ1-2,CASSSGTAVAGYGYTF
TRBV10-2,once,TRBJ2-3,CASSEISGGGLTETERTDTQYF
TRBV27,NA,TRBJ1-1,CASGGQGTGVEAFF
TRBV5-5,NA,TRBJ2-7,CASRPPHSYEQYF
TRBV13,NA,TRBJ1-1,CASSLLNTEAFF
TRBV29-1,NA,TRBJ1-3,CSVVDPRGWNTIYF